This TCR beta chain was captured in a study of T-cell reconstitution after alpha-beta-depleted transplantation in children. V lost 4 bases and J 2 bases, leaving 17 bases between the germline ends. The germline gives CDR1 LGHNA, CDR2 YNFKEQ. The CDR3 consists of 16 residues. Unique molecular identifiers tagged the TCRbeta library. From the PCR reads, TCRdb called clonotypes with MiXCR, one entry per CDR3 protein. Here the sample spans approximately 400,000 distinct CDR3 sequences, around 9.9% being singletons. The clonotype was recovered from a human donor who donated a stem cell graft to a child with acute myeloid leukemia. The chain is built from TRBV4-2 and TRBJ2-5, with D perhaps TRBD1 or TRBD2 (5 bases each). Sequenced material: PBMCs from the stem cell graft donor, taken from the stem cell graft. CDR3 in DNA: TGTGCCAGCAGCCCGGGGCTCCGGGACGGACAAGAGACCCAGTACTTC. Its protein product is CASSPGLRDGQETQYF.